This TCR beta chain was documented in a study of OX40 agonist ivuxolimab in advanced cancers. With respect to the entire study: Ivuxolimab was an agonistic, fully human IgG2 monoclonal antibody directed against OX40 (CD134), a costimulatory receptor. Intravenous ivuxolimab was administered to patients every 2 weeks at six dose levels: 0.01, 0.1, 0.3, 1.5, 3 and 10 mg/kg. Among the 52 dose-escalation patients, around 20 had hepatocellular carcinoma, around 15 melanoma, 9 renal cell carcinoma and 9 head and neck cancer. A male proportion of almost 85% and a mean age of 60 years, ranging from 23 to 79, were recorded for the dose-escalation cohort. Prior anti-PD-1, anti-PD-L1 or anti-CTLA-4 therapy was permitted, and checkpoint inhibitors had been received by about two fifths of dose-escalation patients. Partial responses were achieved by three dose-escalation patients, of whom one had hepatocellular carcinoma and two had cutaneous melanoma. The purpose of peripheral TCRbeta sequencing was to test whether ivuxolimab changed TCR sequence diversity and led to clonal T-cell expansion. The paper describes the monotherapy dose-escalation part (N of about 50 patients) of the phase I trial of ivuxolimab.

The trial excluded patients who had a history of autoimmune disease or were on systemic immunosuppression. Peripheral blood for TCR sequencing was collected from all dose cohorts at baseline, on cycle 4 day 1, and on cycle 7 day 1. The samples were drawn from a first-in-human, open-label, multicenter phase I dose-escalation trial of ivuxolimab. Adults with locally advanced or metastatic melanoma, renal cell carcinoma, hepatocellular carcinoma or head and neck squamous cell carcinoma were enrolled in the trial. CD4+ and CD8+ T cells were sorted separately from peripheral blood before TCR sequencing. Concerning this clone itself: The clone's antigen remains unknown. The record has no base qualities; no much larger clone is one base away.

The full study reports these points: At doses of 0.1 to 3.0 mg/kg, clonal expansion of both CD4+ and CD8+ T cells in blood was seen between baseline and week 6. Low levels of normalized T-cell clonal expansion were also seen in some nonresponding patients. The antigen specificity of the clonally expanded peripheral T cells was not determined. In the 0.1-3.0 mg/kg groups, partial responders had among the lowest normalized peripheral clonal expansion, particularly in CD8+ T cells. After ivuxolimab, more expanded clones were found on average in CD8+ T cells than in CD4+ T cells.

Genomic DNA was extracted from sorted cells for sequencing of the TCRbeta CDR3 region. The immunoSEQ Assay was used for sequencing of TCRbeta CDR3 regions. TCRdb's version of the immuneACCESS table is confined to in-frame rearrangements and falls short of the full clone set. An unresolved V gene accounts for under half of the shortfall where checked; the remainder is of unknown origin. Present in this sample are tens of thousands of clones, roughly 84% of which were seen just once. The ten largest account for about 2% of the sample. The specimen was CD4+ or CD8+ T cells sorted from blood, collected in a trial of the OX40 agonist ivuxolimab. The source of this sequence is an adult with an advanced solid tumor such as melanoma, head and neck, liver or kidney cancer.

CDR3 protein: CASSQKRGSEQYF. Here is the DNA: TGTGCCAGCAGCCAAAAGAGGGGGTCCGAGCAGTACTTC. The chain is encoded by TRBV7-7 joined to TRBJ2-7; TRBD1 is perhaps the D gene, given 6 matching bases. The trim is 5 bases for V and 6 bases for J, with a gap of 14 bases between the germline ends. According to the germline V gene (reference sequence), CDR1 reads SSHAT and CDR2 reads FNYEAQ. The CDR3, from cysteine to phenylalanine, totals 13 residues. The sequence is cut down to CDR3 DNA, 39 bases in frame from base 1.